This T cell receptor (beta chain) was recovered during a study of technical replicates of blood from a few donors. TCRdb's copy holds only in-frame clones and misses some; the assay was immunoSEQ multiplex PCR. This table holds roughly 57,000 clones, roughly 96% found once. The source of this sequence is a human donor in good health. Some clones in this sample may be carry-over from other donors' samples. Input material: PBMCs.

CDR3 sequence: CASSHGDRWNTEAFF. The CDR3 region has the DNA TGTGCCAGCAGCCACGGGGACAGGTGGAACACTGAAGCTTTCTTT. V is TRBV6-6 and J is TRBJ1-1; 8 bases are shared with TRBD1. Germline V gives CDR1 MNHNY, CDR2 SVGAGI (reference sequence). V was pared by 6 bases and J by 1 base, with 7 bases of the junction left unmatched. This CDR3 contains 15 residues.